This TCR beta chain was recovered during a study of blood T cells in healthy people across ages. Study-wide findings and caveats: Roughly linear declines in TCR beta diversity per million T cells occurred with age. One million T cells yielded diversity estimates that were considered underestimates.

In its sample, this clonotype was seen once. The antigen is undetermined. For the second PCR, which ran for roughly 6 to 12 cycles, a sample-barcoded 5' primer and a J-beta primer mix were used. A minimum of 3 million CDR3-containing paired-end reads was obtained for each sample. One entry per CDR3 protein results from TCRdb running MiXCR on the 5' RACE reads. This sample yields 650,000 to 800,000 distinct CDR3 sequences, of which around 52% are seen a single time; about 14% belongs to the top ten. The donors, all healthy, were Caucasians living in Russia, aged 6 to 90. CDR1 is LGHNA and CDR2 is YNFKEQ in the germline V gene. The CDR3 consists of 17 residues.

The chain uses TRBV4-2 and TRBJ2-7; 10 bases are a match to TRBD2. The J call is uncertain, as TRBJ2-5 better fits the DNA end. The sequence was obtained from a woman aged 80 or older in good health. Sample: blood. This chain's CDR3 is CASSQDLSGGAWETQYF. In DNA, the CDR3 is TGTGCCAGCAGCCAAGATCTAAGCGGGGGGGCCTGGGAGACCCAGTACTTC.